This TCR beta chain stems from a study of blood T cells in healthy people across ages. RNA extraction gave at least 5 micrograms of total RNA per sample. Next came a second PCR, run for about 7 to 11 cycles, which used a sample-barcoded 5' primer along with a J-beta primer mix. TCRdb re-analysed the 5' RACE reads in MiXCR, keeping a single row per CDR3 protein. The sample lists about 680,000 distinct CDR3 sequences, over 45% occurring once. This clonotype came up a few times. The receptor comes from a woman aged 60-75 years in good health. Sequencing was performed on blood.

The CDR3 DNA sequence: TGTGCCAGCAGTCCACAGGGGTATCCGTTCTTC. Amino acids: CASSPQGYPFF. The chain carries TRBV12-3 or TRBV12-4 and TRBJ2-1; 7 bases agree with TRBD1. This CDR3 has 11 residues. V lost 5 bases to trimming and J lost 15 bases; unmatched junction nucleotides: 7.